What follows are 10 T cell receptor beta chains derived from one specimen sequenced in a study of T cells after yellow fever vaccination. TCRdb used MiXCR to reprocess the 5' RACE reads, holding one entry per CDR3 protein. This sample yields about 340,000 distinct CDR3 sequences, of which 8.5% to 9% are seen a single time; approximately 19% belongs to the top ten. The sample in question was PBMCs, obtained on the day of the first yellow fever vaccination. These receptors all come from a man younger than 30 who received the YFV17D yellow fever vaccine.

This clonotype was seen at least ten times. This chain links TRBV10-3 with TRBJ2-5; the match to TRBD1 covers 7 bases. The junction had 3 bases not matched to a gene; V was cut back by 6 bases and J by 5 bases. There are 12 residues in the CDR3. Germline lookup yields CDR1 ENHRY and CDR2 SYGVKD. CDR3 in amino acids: CAISRTGETQYF. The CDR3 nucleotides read TGTGCCATCAGCCGGACAGGCGAGACCCAGTACTTC.

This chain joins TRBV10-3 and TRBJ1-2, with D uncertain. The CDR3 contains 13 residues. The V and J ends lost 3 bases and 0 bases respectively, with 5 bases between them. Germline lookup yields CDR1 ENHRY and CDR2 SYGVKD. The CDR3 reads CAISDKPNYGYTF. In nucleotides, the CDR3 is TGTGCCATCAGTGACAAGCCTAACTATGGCTACACCTTC.

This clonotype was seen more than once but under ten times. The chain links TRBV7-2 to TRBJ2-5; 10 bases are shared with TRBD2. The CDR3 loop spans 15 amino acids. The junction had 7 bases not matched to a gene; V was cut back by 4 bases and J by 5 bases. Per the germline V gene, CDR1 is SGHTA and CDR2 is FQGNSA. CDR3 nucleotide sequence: TGTGCCAGCAGCTCAAGCGGGGGGGCGGGTGAGACCCAGTACTTC. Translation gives CASSSSGGAGETQYF.

In nucleotides, the CDR3 is TGTGCCAGCAGCTTAGGGCCTACTCGGAGCTCCTATAATTCACCCCTCCACTTT. Residues: CASSLGPTRSSYNSPLHF. This sequence joins TRBV7-2 and TRBJ1-6; no definite D call. Germline-derived CDR1 and CDR2 are SGHTA and FQGNSA. This CDR3 has 18 residues. Trimming took 1 base from V and 0 from J, leaving 13 bases between them.

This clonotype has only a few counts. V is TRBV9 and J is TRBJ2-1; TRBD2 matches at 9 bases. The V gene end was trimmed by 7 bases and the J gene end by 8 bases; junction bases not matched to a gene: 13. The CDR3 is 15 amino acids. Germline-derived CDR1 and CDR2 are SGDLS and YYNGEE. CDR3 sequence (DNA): TGTGCCAGCTCCGGGTGGGGTAGCGGGGGACATGAGCAGTTCTTC. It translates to CASSGWGSGGHEQFF.

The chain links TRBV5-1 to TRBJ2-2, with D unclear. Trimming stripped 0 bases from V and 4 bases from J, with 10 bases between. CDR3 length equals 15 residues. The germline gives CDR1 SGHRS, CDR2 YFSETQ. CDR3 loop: CASSLDLLGTGELFF. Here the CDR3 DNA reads TGCGCCAGCAGCTTGGATTTGTTAGGCACCGGGGAGCTGTTTTTT.

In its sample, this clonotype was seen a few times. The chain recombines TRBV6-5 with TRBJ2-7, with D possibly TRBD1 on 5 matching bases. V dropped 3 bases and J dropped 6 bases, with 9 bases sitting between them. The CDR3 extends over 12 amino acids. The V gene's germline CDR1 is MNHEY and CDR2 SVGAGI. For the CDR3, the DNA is TGTGCCAGCAGTTATCAGGGCGGCGAGCAGTACTTC. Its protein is CASSYQGGEQYF.

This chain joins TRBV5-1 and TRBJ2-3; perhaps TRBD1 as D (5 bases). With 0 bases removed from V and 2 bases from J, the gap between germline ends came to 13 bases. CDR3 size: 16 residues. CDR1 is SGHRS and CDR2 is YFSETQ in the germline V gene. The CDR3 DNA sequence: TGCGCCAGCAGCTTGGGGCAGGGTGGATTCACAGATACGCAGTATTTT. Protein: CASSLGQGGFTDTQYF.

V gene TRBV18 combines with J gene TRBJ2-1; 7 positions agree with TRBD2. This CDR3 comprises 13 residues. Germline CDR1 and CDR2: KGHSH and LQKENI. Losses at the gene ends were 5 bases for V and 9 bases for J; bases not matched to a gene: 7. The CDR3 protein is CASSGTAGVEQFF. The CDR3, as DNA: TGTGCCAGCTCAGGGACTGCGGGGGTTGAGCAGTTCTTC.

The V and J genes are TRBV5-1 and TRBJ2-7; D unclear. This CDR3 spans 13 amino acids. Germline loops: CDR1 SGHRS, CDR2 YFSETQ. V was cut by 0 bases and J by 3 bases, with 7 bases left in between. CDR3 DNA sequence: TGCGCCAGCAGCTTGGCCGAGGTCTACGAGCAGTACTTC. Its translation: CASSLAEVYEQYF. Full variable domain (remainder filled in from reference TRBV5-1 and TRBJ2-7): KAGVTQTPRYLIKTRGQQVTLSCSPISGHRSVSWYQQTPGQGLQFLFEYFSETQRNKGNFPGRFSGRQFSNSRSEMNVSTLELGDSALYLCASSLAEVYEQYFGPGTRLTVT.